This T cell receptor (beta chain) came from a study of T cell clonality in common variable immunodeficiency (dated by TCRdb to 2014 to 2015). Both CVID patients and healthy controls were predominantly of Caucasian heritage. From each donor, roughly 4.5 to 8 ml of heparinized peripheral whole blood was collected. Genomic DNA from adults with common variable immune deficiency (CVID) and from healthy adult controls was the source for sequencing TCRbeta CDR3 repertoires. A total of around 22 healthy adult volunteers (around 12 female and ten or so male; age range about 23 to 75 years, mean age about 35) were included in the control group. Diluted blood was density-centrifuged over Hypaque 1077 or Ficoll-Paque to isolate peripheral blood mononuclear cells. Genomic DNA was obtained from unsorted mononuclear cells through either Qiagen column purification or a centrifugation-based method. CDR1 and CDR2 (DFQATT, SNEGSKA) derive from the germline V gene (reference sequence). Trimming removed 4 bases from V and 3 bases from J, leaving 12 bases between the germline ends. Its CDR3 holds 13 amino acids, cysteine through phenylalanine. Of the CDR3's DNA, 30 bases were read; they are in frame from base 1.

General conclusions and limits of the study: Compared with healthy controls, CVID subjects showed increased TCRbeta clonality (t-test p = 0.018), a feature most characteristic of about a third of subjects. Even though DNA input was equal, the average per sample came to 65,000 to 85,000 unique sequences for controls compared with about 31,547 for CVID samples. According to the authors, figuring out what caused the increased clonality in CVID would require sequencing the repertoires of T cell subpopulations. Fewer deletions and N-nucleotide insertions were reportedly observed in CVID TCRbeta sequences, and highly modified clones with 13 or more V deletions were reportedly absent from CVID TCRbeta sequences. Fewer TCRbeta clones were shared among CVID subjects than among healthy controls (p < 0.0001). Correlations between repertoire features and clinical complications were limited by patient heterogeneity within the CVID cohort.

For sequencing input, CVID and control samples contributed equivalent amounts of genomic DNA. For every sample, a 60 bp segment covering the rearranged TCRbeta CDR3 region was amplified and then sequenced. The immunoSEQ assay, a bias-corrected multiplex PCR combined with high-throughput sequencing, was used to amplify TCRbeta. The authors' analysis ran thus. Every unique nucleotide sequence was considered a clone and was annotated with V, D and J genes, copy number and frequency. Sequences were labeled productive if in frame, and non-productive if out of frame or containing stop codons. Clonality was calculated from Shannon's entropy as previously described. The predicted amino acid sequences of productive clones were used to derive the mean CDR3 Kyte-Doolittle hydropathy. Scaled V gene usage was hierarchically clustered using Manhattan distance and complete linkage with the R hclust function. Clone sharing by CDR3 amino acid sequence was assessed by resampling 12 repertoires per group over 100 rounds. Repertoires were searched for approximately 70 published EBV-specific and 245 published CMV-specific TCRbeta sequences. A couple of CVID samples yielding fewer than 10,000 sequences were excluded from analysis, leaving approximately 40 CVID repertoires. TCRdb obtained this table from immuneACCESS and retained in-frame rearrangements with V and J assigned. These tables miss some clones; where compared with another copy, unresolved V genes account for less than half of the shortfall, and the remainder is unexplained. D and trimming were read from the DNA, whereas the V and J calls and clone size are those reported in that table. The sample counts some 52,000 clones, each observed more than once. The top ten clonotypes cover around 3.2% of the sample.

This clone was counted ten times or more. This receptor's antigen is unknown. Coverage ceases 3 residues before the CDR3 finishes, and the germline J gene fills in the end. The sample taken for sequencing was peripheral blood mononuclear cells. This sequence uses TRBV20-1 and TRBJ1-2; TRBD1 could be the D gene, as 5 bases match. This TCR came from a person aged 18-70 years in good health. The CDR3 DNA, read in part, is TGCAGTGCTATAGGAGACAGACACTATGGC. Translated, it reads CSAIGDRHYG. The entire CDR3 sequence reads CSAIGDRHYGYTF.